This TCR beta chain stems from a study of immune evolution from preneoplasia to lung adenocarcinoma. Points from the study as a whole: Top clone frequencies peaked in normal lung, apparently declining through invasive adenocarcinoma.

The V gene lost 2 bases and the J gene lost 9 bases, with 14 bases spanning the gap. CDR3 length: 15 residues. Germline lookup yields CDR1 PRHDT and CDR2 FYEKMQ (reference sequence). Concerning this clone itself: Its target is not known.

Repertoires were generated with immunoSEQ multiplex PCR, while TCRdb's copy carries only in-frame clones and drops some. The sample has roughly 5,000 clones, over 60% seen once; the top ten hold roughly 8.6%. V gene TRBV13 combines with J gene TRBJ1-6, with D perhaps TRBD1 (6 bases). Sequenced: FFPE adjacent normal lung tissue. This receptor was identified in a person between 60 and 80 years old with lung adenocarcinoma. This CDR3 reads CASSLSEGGGSPLHF. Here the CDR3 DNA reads TGTGCCAGCAGCTTAAGTGAAGGGGGGGGTTCACCCCTCCACTTT.